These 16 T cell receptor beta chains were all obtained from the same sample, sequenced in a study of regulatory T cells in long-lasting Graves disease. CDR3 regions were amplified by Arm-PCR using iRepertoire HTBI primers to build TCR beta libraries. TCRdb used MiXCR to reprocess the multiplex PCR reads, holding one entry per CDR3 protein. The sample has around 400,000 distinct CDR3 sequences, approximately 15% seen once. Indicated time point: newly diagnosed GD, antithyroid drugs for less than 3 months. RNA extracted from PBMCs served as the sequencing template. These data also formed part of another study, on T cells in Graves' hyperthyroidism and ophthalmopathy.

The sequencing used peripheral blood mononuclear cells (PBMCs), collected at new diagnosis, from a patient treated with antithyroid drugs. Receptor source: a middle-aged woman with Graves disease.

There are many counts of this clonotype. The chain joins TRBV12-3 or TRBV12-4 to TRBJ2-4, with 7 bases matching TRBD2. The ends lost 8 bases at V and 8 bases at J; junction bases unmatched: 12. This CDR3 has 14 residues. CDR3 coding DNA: TGTGCCAGCGCCATTTCCGGCGGGAGTTACATTCAGTACTTC. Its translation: CASAISGGSYIQYF.

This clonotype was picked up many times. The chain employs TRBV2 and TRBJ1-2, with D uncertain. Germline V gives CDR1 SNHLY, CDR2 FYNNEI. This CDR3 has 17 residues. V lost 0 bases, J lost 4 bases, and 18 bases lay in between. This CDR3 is CASSEALGGMGSYGYTF. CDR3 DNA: TGTGCCAGCAGTGAAGCGCTTGGAGGGATGGGGAGCTATGGCTACACCTTC.

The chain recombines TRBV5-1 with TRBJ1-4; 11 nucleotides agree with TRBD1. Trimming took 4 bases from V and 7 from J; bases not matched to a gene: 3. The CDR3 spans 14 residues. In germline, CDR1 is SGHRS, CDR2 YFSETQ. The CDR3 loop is CASSTGQGGEKLFF. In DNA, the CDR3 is TGCGCCAGCAGCACGGGACAGGGGGGTGAAAAACTGTTTTTT.

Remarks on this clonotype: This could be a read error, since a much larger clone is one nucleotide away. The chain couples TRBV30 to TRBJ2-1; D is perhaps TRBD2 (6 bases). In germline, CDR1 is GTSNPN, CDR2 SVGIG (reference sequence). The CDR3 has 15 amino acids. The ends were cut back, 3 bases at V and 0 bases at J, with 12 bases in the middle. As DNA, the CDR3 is TGTGCCTGGAGCCGGAGGGTGAGCTCCTACAATGAGCAGTTCTTC. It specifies CAWSRRVSSYNEQFF.

The DNA of the CDR3 is TGTGCCAGCAGCTCCGACAGGGGGCTGGGCACTGAAGCTTTCTTT. Translated, it gives CASSSDRGLGTEAFF. The chain is built from TRBV28 and TRBJ1-1; 10 bases align to TRBD1. The CDR3 is made up of 15 amino acids. CDR1 MDHEN and CDR2 SYDVKM come from the germline V gene. V shed 6 bases, J shed 4 bases, and the junction held 8 bases outside the gene matches.

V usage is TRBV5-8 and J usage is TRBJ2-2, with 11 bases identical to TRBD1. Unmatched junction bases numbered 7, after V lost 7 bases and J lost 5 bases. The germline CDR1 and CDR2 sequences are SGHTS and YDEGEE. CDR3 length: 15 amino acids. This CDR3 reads CASLRTGGITGELFF. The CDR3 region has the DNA TGTGCCAGCCTAAGGACAGGGGGCATAACCGGGGAGCTGTTTTTT. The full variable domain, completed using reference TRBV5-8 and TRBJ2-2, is EAGVTQSPTHLIKTRGQQATLRCSPISGHTSVYWYQQALGLGLQFLLWYDEGEERNRGNFPPRFSGRQFPNYSSELNVNALELEDSALYLCASLRTGGITGELFFGEGSRLTVL.

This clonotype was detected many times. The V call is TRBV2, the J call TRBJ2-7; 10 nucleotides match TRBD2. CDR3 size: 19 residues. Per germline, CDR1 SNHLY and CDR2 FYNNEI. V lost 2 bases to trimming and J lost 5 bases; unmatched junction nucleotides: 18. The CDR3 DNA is TGTGCCAGCAGTGAAAGGCGGTCTAGCGGGAGTGGTTCCCGCGACGAGCAGTACTTC. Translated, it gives CASSERRSSGSGSRDEQYF.

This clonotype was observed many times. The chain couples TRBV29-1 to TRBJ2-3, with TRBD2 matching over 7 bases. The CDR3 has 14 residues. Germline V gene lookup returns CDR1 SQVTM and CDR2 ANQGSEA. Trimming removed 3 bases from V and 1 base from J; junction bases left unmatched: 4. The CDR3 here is CSVDSGIGTDTQYF. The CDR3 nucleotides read TGCAGCGTTGACAGCGGGATAGGCACAGATACGCAGTATTTT.

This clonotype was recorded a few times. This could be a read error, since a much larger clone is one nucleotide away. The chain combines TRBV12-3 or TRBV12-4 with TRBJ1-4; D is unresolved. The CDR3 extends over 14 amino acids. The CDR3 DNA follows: TGTGCCGGCAGTTTCGCTGGGGAGGATGAAAAACTGTTTTTT. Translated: CAGSFAGEDEKLFF.

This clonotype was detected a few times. As DNA, the CDR3 is TGTGCCTGGAGTGTACTGGGCGGGAGCACAGATACGCAGTATTTT. This encodes CAWSVLGGSTDTQYF. The chain couples TRBV30 to TRBJ2-3, with TRBD2 as a possible D gene (5 bases). V gave up 0 bases and J gave up 0 bases, with 10 bases separating them. Germline CDR1 and CDR2: GTSNPN and SVGIG (reference sequence). The CDR3 length is 15 residues.

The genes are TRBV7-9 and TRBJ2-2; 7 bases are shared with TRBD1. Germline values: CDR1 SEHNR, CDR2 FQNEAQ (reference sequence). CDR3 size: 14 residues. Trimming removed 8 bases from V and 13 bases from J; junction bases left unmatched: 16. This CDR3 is CASAGTEIPGTLFF. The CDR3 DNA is TGTGCCAGCGCCGGGACAGAAATACCGGGGACGCTGTTTTTT.

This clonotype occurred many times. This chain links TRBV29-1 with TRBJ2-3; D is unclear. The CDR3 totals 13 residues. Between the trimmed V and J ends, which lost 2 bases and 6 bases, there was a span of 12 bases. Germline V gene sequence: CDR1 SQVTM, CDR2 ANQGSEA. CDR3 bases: TGCAGCGTTGAATCCCAGGAGAAGGATACGCAGTATTTT. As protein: CSVESQEKDTQYF.

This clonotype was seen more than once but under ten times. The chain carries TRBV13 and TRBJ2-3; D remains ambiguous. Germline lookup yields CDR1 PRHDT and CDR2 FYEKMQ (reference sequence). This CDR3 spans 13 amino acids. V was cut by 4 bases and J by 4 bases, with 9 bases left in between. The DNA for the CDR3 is TGTGCCAGCAGCTCCCGCATTGCAGATACGCAGTATTTT. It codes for CASSSRIADTQYF.

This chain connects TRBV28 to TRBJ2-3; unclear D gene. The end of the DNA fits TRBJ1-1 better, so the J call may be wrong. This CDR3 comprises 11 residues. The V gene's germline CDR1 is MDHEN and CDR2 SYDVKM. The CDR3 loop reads CASSLFPRAFF. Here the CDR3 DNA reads TGTGCCAGCAGTCTGTTCCCGAGAGCTTTCTTT.

The chain's CDR3 is CASSIPSGEQYF. DNA of the CDR3: TGTGCCAGTAGTATTCCGTCAGGAGAGCAGTACTTC. This sequence joins TRBV19 and TRBJ2-7; D remains unclear. CDR1 LNHDA and CDR2 SQIVND come from the germline V gene (reference sequence). The CDR3 has 12 amino acids. The V gene lost 3 bases and the J gene lost 7 bases, with 10 bases spanning the gap.

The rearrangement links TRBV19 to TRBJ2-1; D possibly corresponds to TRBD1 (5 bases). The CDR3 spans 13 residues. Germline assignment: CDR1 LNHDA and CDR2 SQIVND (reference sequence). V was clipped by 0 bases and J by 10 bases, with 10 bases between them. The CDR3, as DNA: TGTGCCAGTAGTATAGATGACAGTATGGAGCAGTTCTTC. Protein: CASSIDDSMEQFF.